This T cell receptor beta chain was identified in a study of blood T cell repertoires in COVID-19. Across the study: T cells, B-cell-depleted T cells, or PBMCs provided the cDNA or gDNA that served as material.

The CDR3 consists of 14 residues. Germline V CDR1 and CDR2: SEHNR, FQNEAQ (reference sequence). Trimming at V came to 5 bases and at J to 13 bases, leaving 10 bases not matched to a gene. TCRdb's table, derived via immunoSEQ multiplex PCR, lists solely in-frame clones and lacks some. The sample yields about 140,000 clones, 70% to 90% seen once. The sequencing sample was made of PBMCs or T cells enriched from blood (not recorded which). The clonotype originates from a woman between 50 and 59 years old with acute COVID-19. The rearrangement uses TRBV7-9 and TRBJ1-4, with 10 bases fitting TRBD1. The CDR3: CASSPGTGATSLFF. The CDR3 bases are TGTGCCAGCAGCCCCGGGACAGGGGCCACCTCACTGTTTTTT. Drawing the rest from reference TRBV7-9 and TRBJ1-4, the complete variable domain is DTGVSQNPRHKITKRGQNVTFRCDPISEHNRLYWYRQTLGQGPEFLTYFQNEAQLEKSRLLSDRFSAERPKGSFSTLEIQRTEQGDSAMYLCASSPGTGATSLFFGSGTQLSVL.